This note documents a single T cell receptor beta chain sequence. This record comes from a study of blood T cell repertoires in COVID-19. Looking at the study overall: The United States, Italy and Spain provided the acute and convalescent COVID-19 samples. T cells, B-cell-depleted T cells, or PBMCs provided the cDNA or gDNA that served as material.

The CDR3 has 13 amino acids. J was trimmed by 3 bases and V by 10 bases; bases with no gene match: 5. Per germline, CDR1 ENHRY and CDR2 SYGVKD. Methods used by the authors: Estimation of nucleated cell counts relied on the amplification of reference gene primers. Method: immunoSEQ multiplex PCR; TCRdb's copy keeps in-frame clones and lacks some. The D gene and trimming were derived from the DNA, and the V and J assignments and clone size from that table. The sample records about 25,000 clones, approximately 86% being singletons. Specimen: peripheral blood. This chain uses TRBV10-3 with TRBJ2-3, with 9 bases fitting TRBD2. The clonotype originates from a man at least 80 years old with active or convalescent COVID-19. The CDR3 nucleotides are TGTGCCACCCTAGCGGGGACGACAGATACGCAGTATTTT. Its translation is CATLAGTTDTQYF.